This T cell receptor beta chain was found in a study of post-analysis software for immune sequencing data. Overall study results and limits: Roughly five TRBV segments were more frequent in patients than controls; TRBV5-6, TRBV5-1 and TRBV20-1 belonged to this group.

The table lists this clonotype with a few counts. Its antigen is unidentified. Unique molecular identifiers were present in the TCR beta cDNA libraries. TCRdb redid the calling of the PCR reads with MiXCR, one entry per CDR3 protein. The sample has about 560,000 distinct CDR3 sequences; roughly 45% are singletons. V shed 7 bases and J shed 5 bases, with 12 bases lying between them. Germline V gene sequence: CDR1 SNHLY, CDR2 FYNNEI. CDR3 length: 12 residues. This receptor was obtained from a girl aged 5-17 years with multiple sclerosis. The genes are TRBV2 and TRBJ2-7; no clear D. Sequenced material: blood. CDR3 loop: CASKGKPHEQYF. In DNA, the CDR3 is TGTGCCAGCAAAGGTAAACCCCACGAGCAGTACTTC.